The sequence of this TCR beta chain was determined in a study of blood T cells in healthy people across ages. The V gene's germline CDR1 is SGDLS and CDR2 YYNGEE. This CDR3 is built from 13 residues. Between the trimmed V and J ends, which lost 0 bases and 4 bases, there was a span of 4 bases. Study-level findings and limits: A conclusive naive versus antigen-experienced comparison was prevented by the unsorted PBMCs.

In regard to this clonotype: The antigen is unknown.

A second about 7 to 12 cycle PCR used barcoded and J-beta primers. In TCRdb, the 5' RACE reads were re-called with MiXCR into one record per CDR3 protein. Of fewer than 800,000 distinct CDR3 sequences listed, around 32% are singletons. The study recruited healthy Caucasian donors from Russia who were aged roughly 6 to 95. Extraction of total RNA produced a minimum of 5.5 micrograms from each sample. The sample comprised blood. The chain carries TRBV9 and TRBJ2-2; unclear D gene. The source of this sequence is a woman aged 80 or older in good health. The CDR3 sequence: CASSVAFTGELFF. The CDR3 nucleotides are TGTGCCAGCAGCGTAGCCTTCACCGGGGAGCTGTTTTTT.